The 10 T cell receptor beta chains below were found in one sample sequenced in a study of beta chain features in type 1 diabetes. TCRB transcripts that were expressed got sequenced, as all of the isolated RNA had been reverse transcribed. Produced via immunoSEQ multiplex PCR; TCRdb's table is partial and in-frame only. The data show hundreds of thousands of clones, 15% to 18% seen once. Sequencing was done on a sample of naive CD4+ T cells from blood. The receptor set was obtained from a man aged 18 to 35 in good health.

The CDR3 region has the DNA TGTGCCAGTAGTATCCAGTCCAGAAAAGAGACCCAGTACTTC. Amino acid sequence: CASSIQSRKETQYF. The chain combines TRBV19 with TRBJ2-5, with D unresolved. The germline V gene has CDR1 LNHDA and CDR2 SQIVND (reference sequence). This CDR3 is 14 amino acids long. V lost 3 bases and J lost 3, with 11 bases in between.

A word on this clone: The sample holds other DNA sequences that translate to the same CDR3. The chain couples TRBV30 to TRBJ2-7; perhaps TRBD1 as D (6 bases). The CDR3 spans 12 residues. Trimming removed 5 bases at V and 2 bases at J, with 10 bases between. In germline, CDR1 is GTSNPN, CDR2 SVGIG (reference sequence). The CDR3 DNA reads TGTGCCTGGGGGCAGGGGACCTACGAGCAGTACTTC. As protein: CAWGQGTYEQYF.

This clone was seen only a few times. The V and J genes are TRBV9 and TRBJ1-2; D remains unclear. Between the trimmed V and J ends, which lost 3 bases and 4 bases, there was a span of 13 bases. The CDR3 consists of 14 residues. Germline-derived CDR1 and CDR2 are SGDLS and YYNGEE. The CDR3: CASSAIGDFYGYTF. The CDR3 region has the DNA TGTGCCAGCAGCGCAATCGGAGATTTCTATGGCTACACCTTC. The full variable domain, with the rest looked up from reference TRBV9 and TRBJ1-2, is DSGVTQTPKHLITATGQRVTLRCSPRSGDLSVYWYQQSLDQGLQFLIQYYNGEERAKGNILERFSAQQFPDLHSELNLSSLELGDSALYFCASSAIGDFYGYTFGSGTRLTVV.

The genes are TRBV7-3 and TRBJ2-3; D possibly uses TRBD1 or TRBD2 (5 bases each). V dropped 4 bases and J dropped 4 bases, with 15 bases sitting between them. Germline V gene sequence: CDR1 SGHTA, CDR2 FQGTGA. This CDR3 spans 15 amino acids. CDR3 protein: CASSSYGAGPDTQYF. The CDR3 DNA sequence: TGTGCCAGCAGCTCCTACGGGGCTGGACCAGATACGCAGTATTTT.

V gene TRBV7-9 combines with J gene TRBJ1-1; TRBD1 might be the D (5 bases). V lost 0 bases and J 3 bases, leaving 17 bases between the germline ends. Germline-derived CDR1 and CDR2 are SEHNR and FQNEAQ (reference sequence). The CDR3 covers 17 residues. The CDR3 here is CASSLARFSGFDTEAFF. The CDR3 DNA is TGTGCCAGCAGCTTAGCACGATTTTCAGGGTTTGACACTGAAGCTTTCTTT.

CDR3: CASSPPQVPTRRSYEQYF. As DNA, the CDR3 is TGCGCCAGCAGTCCACCCCAAGTTCCGACACGTCGCTCCTACGAGCAGTACTTC. This rearrangement joins TRBV23-1 to TRBJ2-7; no clear D gene. TRBV23-1 is classed as an ORF, of uncertain function. V gave up 4 bases and J gave up 0 bases, with 22 bases separating them. CDR3 length: 18 amino acids.

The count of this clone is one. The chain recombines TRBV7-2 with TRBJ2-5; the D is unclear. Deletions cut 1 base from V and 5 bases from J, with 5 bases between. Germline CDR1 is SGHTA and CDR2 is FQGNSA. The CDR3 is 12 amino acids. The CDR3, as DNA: TGTGCCAGCAGCTTAGGATGGGAGACCCAGTACTTC. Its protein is CASSLGWETQYF.

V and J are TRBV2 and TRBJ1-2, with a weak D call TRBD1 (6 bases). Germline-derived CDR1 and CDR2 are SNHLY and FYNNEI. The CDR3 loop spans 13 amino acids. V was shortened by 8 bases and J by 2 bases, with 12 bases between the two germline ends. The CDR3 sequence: CASYRVVNYGYTF. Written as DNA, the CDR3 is TGTGCCAGCTACAGGGTGGTGAACTATGGCTACACCTTC.

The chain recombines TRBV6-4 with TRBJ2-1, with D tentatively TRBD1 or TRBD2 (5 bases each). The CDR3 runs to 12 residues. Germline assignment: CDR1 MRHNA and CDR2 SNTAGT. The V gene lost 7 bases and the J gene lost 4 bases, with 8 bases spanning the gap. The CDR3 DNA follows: TGTGCCAGCAAGGGGACGTACAATGAGCAGTTCTTC. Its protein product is CASKGTYNEQFF.

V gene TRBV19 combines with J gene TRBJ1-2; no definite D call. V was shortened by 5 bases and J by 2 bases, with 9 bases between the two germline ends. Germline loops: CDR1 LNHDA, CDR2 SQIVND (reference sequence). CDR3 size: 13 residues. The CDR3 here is CASSVTQNYGYTF. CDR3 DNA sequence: TGTGCCAGTAGTGTTACGCAGAACTATGGCTACACCTTC.